These 7 T cell receptor beta chains originate from one sample sequenced in a study of blood T cell repertoires in COVID-19. Only in-frame clones appear in the TCRdb table, and some are missing; sequencing was by immunoSEQ multiplex PCR. The table lists about 53,000 clones, around 80% of them singletons. Sequenced: peripheral blood. The receptors were sampled from a human donor in a cohort sampled during active COVID-19.

The V call is TRBV7-9, the J call TRBJ2-3; D not resolved. This CDR3 has 13 residues. Germline lookup yields CDR1 SEHNR and CDR2 FQNEAQ (reference sequence). V was shortened by 8 bases and J by 0 bases, with 9 bases between the two germline ends. As DNA, the CDR3 is TGTGCCAGCGGCACATTCAGCACAGATACGCAGTATTTT. Amino acids: CASGTFSTDTQYF. Variable domain in full (rest from reference TRBV7-9 and TRBJ2-3): DTGVSQNPRHKITKRGQNVTFRCDPISEHNRLYWYRQTLGQGPEFLTYFQNEAQLEKSRLLSDRFSAERPKGSFSTLEIQRTEQGDSAMYLCASGTFSTDTQYFGPGTRLTVL.

This clone showed up just a few times. This chain uses TRBV7-2 with TRBJ2-5; 7 positions agree with TRBD1. V lost 1 base to trimming and J lost 3 bases; unmatched junction nucleotides: 11. The CDR3 is made up of 17 amino acids. Germline V gene lookup returns CDR1 SGHTA and CDR2 FQGNSA. This CDR3 is CASSLGIRQGFEETQYF. In nucleotides, the CDR3 is TGTGCCAGCAGCTTAGGGATACGACAGGGATTTGAAGAGACCCAGTACTTC.

The chain employs TRBV18 and TRBJ2-2; D remains ambiguous. The CDR3 is 14 residues long. Germline V gene sequence: CDR1 KGHSH, CDR2 LQKENI. Trimming pared 6 bases from V and 1 base from J, leaving 9 bases between. Written as DNA, the CDR3 is TGTGCCAGCTCCCGAGGCTTGAACACCGGGGAGCTGTTTTTT. Translation gives CASSRGLNTGELFF.

V usage is TRBV2 and J usage is TRBJ2-1, with TRBD2 matching 13 bases. The germline gives CDR1 SNHLY, CDR2 FYNNEI. The CDR3 has 14 residues. Losses at the gene ends were 7 bases for V and 9 bases for J; bases not matched to a gene: 6. The CDR3 region is CASKRTSGSIEQFF. The DNA of the CDR3 is TGTGCCAGCAAAAGGACTAGCGGGAGTATTGAGCAGTTCTTC.

This clone was seen a handful of times. This chain links TRBV10-1 with TRBJ2-7; 8 nucleotides line up with TRBD2. The ends lost 11 bases at V and 1 base at J; junction bases unmatched: 7. The CDR3 totals 13 residues. CDR1 and CDR2 (germline): WNHNN, SYGVQD (reference sequence). In DNA, the CDR3 is TGCGCCCGTCGGGGGGGACTTTCCTACGAGCAGTACTTC. Translation gives CARRGGLSYEQYF.

The J gene is TRBJ2-5, the V gene TRBV19; no clear D. Trimming took off 1 base at V and 3 bases at J, with 12 bases between the two ends. CDR3 size: 15 residues. Per the germline V gene, CDR1 is LNHDA and CDR2 is SQIVND (reference sequence). The CDR3 DNA reads TGTGCCAGTAGTATAGGGGCAGGCCTTGAAGAGACCCAGTACTTC. Protein: CASSIGAGLEETQYF.

J is TRBJ2-3 and V is TRBV5-1; 8 bases line up with TRBD2. CDR3 length: 16 amino acids. V shed 0 bases, J shed 0 bases, and the junction held 3 bases outside the gene matches. Germline assignment: CDR1 SGHRS and CDR2 YFSETQ. The CDR3 loop reads CASSLGSSGSTDTQYF. The CDR3 bases are TGCGCCAGCAGCTTGGGATCTAGCGGGAGCACAGATACGCAGTATTTT.